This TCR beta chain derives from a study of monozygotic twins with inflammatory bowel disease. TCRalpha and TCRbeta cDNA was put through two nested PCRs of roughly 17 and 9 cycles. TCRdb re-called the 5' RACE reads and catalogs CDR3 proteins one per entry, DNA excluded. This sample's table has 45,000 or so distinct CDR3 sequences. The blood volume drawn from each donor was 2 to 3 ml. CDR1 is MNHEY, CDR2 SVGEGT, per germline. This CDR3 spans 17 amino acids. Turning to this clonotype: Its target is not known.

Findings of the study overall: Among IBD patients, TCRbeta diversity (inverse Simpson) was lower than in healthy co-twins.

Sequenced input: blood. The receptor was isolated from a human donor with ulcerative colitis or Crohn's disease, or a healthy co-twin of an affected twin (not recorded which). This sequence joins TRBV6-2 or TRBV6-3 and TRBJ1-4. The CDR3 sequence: CASSYSGVVGTNEKLFF.